The present T cell receptor (beta chain) was sequenced within a study of T cell responses to AZD1222 COVID-19 vaccine. Study results and limitations: Across spike, vaccine-associated CD4 TCRs were found, dominant at 160-218 and 743-854.

V was shortened by 1 base and J by 2 bases, with 12 bases between the two germline ends. Germline V gene data show CDR1 as LGHNA and CDR2 as YSLEER. The CDR3 totals 15 residues. Details on this clone: Antigen: not known.

The table came from immunoSEQ multiplex PCR; TCRdb's copy has only in-frame clones and leaves some out. Among roughly 100,000 clones listed, around nine tenths were seen once. The sequencing here drew on peripheral blood, taken 28 days after the second dose of the MenACWY control vaccine. The rearrangement joins TRBV4-3 to TRBJ2-7; D is uncertain. This receptor was taken from an adult who received the MenACWY meningococcal vaccine as a control. CDR3 sequence reads: CASSQVKSTAYEQYF. Written as DNA, the CDR3 is TGCGCCAGCAGCCAAGTGAAGAGTACAGCCTACGAGCAGTACTTC.